This passage covers 32 T cell receptor beta chains from one sample sequenced in a study of T cell clonality in common variable immunodeficiency. General observations from the study: Fewer deletions and N-nucleotide insertions were reportedly seen in common variable immunodeficiency TCR beta sequences.

Method: immunoSEQ multiplex PCR; TCRdb's copy keeps in-frame clones and lacks some. The sample is made up of fewer than 30,000 clones, none counted only once. Antigens for these TCRs are unknown. Sample: peripheral blood mononuclear cells. These receptors were taken from a human donor with common variable immunodeficiency.

As for this clone: Read sequence stops 3 residues before the CDR3 end, and the germline J gene provides the missing end. The chain couples TRBV29-1 to TRBJ2-3; D might be TRBD1 (5 bases). With 4 bases removed from V and 4 bases from J, the gap between germline ends came to 9 bases. The CDR3 runs 12 residues. Germline CDR1 reads SQVTM; CDR2 reads ANQGSEA. The DNA read from the CDR3 is TGCAGCGTTGCTCAGGGCCCAGATACG. This codes for CSVAQGPDT. The full CDR3 reads CSVAQGPDTQYF.

Note on this clone: The read gets to within 3 residues of the CDR3 end, and the germline J gene fills in the rest. The chain recombines TRBV7-2 with TRBJ1-4; D is uncertain. V was shortened by 1 base and J by 8 bases, with 14 bases between the two germline ends. The CDR3 runs 15 residues. Germline V gene sequence: CDR1 SGHTA, CDR2 FQGNSA. The CDR3: CASSLGMGSQEKLFF. The part of the CDR3 DNA that was read is TGTGCCAGCAGCTTAGGAATGGGCAGTCAAGAAAAA.

This clone was observed many times. With the read ending 3 residues before the CDR3 end, the germline J gene is used to fill in that end. The rearrangement links TRBV14 to TRBJ2-7; D call uncertain. Germline CDR1 reads SGHDN; CDR2 reads FVKESK. The CDR3 is 13 amino acids. The germline V and J ends were trimmed by 0 bases and 0 bases, with 3 bases remaining between them. CDR3 DNA (partial): TGTGCCAGCAGCCAAGACAGCTCCTACGAG. Protein sequence: CASSQDSSYE. The entire CDR3 is CASSQDSSYEQYF. The entire variable domain, with the rest obtained from reference TRBV14 and TRBJ2-7, is as follows: EAGVTQFPSHSVIEKGQTVTLRCDPISGHDNLYWYRRVMGKEIKFLLHFVKESKQDESGMPNNRFLAERTGGTYSTLKVQPAELEDSGVYFCASSQDSSYEQYFGPGTRLTVT.

This clone was detected many times. The read stops 3 residues short of the end of the CDR3; the missing end is completed from the germline J gene. This chain connects TRBV7-2 to TRBJ2-6; possibly TRBD2 for D (6 bases). The germline V gene has CDR1 SGHTA and CDR2 FQGNSA. CDR3 size: 14 residues. V dropped 2 bases and J dropped 6 bases, with 8 bases sitting between them. CDR3 bases read: TGTGCCAGCAGCTTAAGCGGGTCGGCCAACGTC. Translated: CASSLSGSANV. The CDR3, in full, reads CASSLSGSANVLTF.

To note about this clone: With the read ending 3 residues before the CDR3 end, the germline J gene is used to fill in that end. This chain connects TRBV30 to TRBJ1-2; D perhaps matches TRBD1 (5 bases). Germline CDR1 is GTSNPN and CDR2 is SVGIG (reference sequence). This CDR3 is built from 12 residues. Trimming took off 0 bases at V and 5 bases at J, with 7 bases between the two ends. The DNA read from the CDR3 is TGTGCCTGGAGTGTACAGGATTATGGC. It codes for CAWSVQDYG. The whole CDR3 region reads CAWSVQDYGYTF. The entire variable domain, with the rest obtained from reference TRBV30 and TRBJ1-2, is as follows: SQTIHQWPATLVQPVGSPLSLECTVEGTSNPNLYWYRQAAGRGLQLLFYSVGIGQISSEVPQNLSASRPQDRQFILSSKKLLLSDSGFYLCAWSVQDYGYTFGSGTRLTVV.

This clone was counted ten times or more. The read ends 3 residues before the CDR3 terminus; that terminus is restored from the germline J gene. The genes are TRBV30 and TRBJ1-5; D remains ambiguous. The V and J ends lost 1 base and 0 bases respectively, with 10 bases between them. Looked up from germline, CDR1 is GTSNPN and CDR2 is SVGIG (reference sequence). This CDR3 is 15 amino acids long. The sequenced CDR3 bases are TGTGCCTGGAGTGGGGCAGGCTATAGCAATCAGCCC. This sequence encodes CAWSGAGYSNQP. The full CDR3 protein reads CAWSGAGYSNQPQHF.

In this sample, this clone turned up many times. The read ends 3 residues shy of where the CDR3 ends; the end is completed using the germline J gene. The V and J genes are TRBV7-2 and TRBJ2-3; D is perhaps TRBD1 (6 bases). This CDR3 comprises 15 residues. Trimming left V 2 bases short and J 0 bases short, with 9 bases between. Germline lookup yields CDR1 SGHTA and CDR2 FQGNSA. The CDR3 sequence: CASSLMGASTDTQYF. The CDR3 DNA, read in part, is TGTGCCAGCAGCTTAATGGGGGCGAGCACAGATACG. The full variable domain, rest sourced from reference TRBV7-2 and TRBJ2-3, is GAGVSQSPSNKVTEKGKDVELRCDPISGHTALYWYRQSLGQGLEFLIYFQGNSAPDKSGLPSDRFSAERTGGSVSTLTIQRTQQEDSAVYLCASSLMGASTDTQYFGPGTRLTVL.

At least ten counts were recorded for this clone. The read terminates 3 residues before the CDR3 end, so the remaining end is supplied by the germline J gene. The chain employs TRBV11-2 and TRBJ2-3, with D possibly being TRBD2 (7 bases). Germline V lookup: CDR1 SGHAT, CDR2 FQNNGV. V was cut by 10 bases and J by 1 base, with 15 bases left in between. The CDR3 totals 14 residues. CDR3 loop: CATPSGGRTDTQYF. The covered CDR3 bases are TGTGCCACCCCTTCGGGGGGCCGCACAGATACG. The full variable domain, its missing parts supplied by reference TRBV11-2 and TRBJ2-3, is EAGVAQSPRYKIIEKRQSVAFWCNPISGHATLYWYQQILGQGPKLLIQFQNNGVVDDSQLPKDRFSAERLKGVDSTLKIQPAKLEDSAVYLCATPSGGRTDTQYFGPGTRLTVL.

This clone was detected many times. Read coverage stops 3 residues before the CDR3 terminus; the germline J gene supplies the remainder. The genes are TRBV7-2 and TRBJ1-6, with 8 bases lining up with TRBD1. After removal of 6 bases from V and 9 bases from J, the junction contained 10 bases not matched to a gene. The CDR3 is made up of 15 amino acids. Germline CDR1 is SGHTA and CDR2 is FQGNSA. The CDR3 bases that were read are TGTGCCAGCAGGCCTGGACAGGGAGGAATTTCACCC. Encoded protein: CASRPGQGGISP. The complete CDR3 reads CASRPGQGGISPLHF.

As regards this clone: The read terminates 3 residues before the CDR3 end, so the remaining end is supplied by the germline J gene. This chain joins TRBV6-2 or TRBV6-3 and TRBJ2-1; 10 bases fit TRBD1. The V segment lost 4 bases and the J segment 4 bases; nucleotides outside the gene matches: 7. The CDR3 runs 16 residues. Germline CDR1 and CDR2: MNHEY and SVGEGT. This chain's CDR3 is CASSSWTGGGYNEQFF. The DNA read from the CDR3 is TGTGCCAGCAGTTCCTGGACAGGGGGGGGGTACAATGAG.

This clone was seen only a few times. Read data end 3 residues before the CDR3 end; the end is taken from the germline J gene. This chain joins TRBV2 and TRBJ1-2, with no clear D. Germline CDR1 SNHLY, CDR2 FYNNEI. V lost 4 bases and J 5 bases, leaving 17 bases between the germline ends. This CDR3 contains 15 residues. The sequenced CDR3 bases are TGTGCCAGCAGTGGACTAAGTGGTTCTGGGTATGGC. Residues: CASSGLSGSGYG. The CDR3 in its entirety is CASSGLSGSGYGYTF.

With regard to this clone: The CDR3 is cut off 3 residues early in the read; its end comes from the germline J gene. J is TRBJ2-1 and V is TRBV6-2 or TRBV6-3; 13 positions match TRBD2. Germline assignment: CDR1 MNHEY and CDR2 SVGEGT. The CDR3 consists of 14 residues. The V and J ends lost 8 bases and 9 bases, in that order; junction bases with no gene match: 7. CDR3 DNA (partial): TGTGCCAGCGGAACTAGCGGGGGGGCAGGTGAG. Its protein is CASGTSGGAGE. The full-length CDR3 reads as CASGTSGGAGEQFF.

This clone was detected ten times or more. The read stops 3 residues short of the end of the CDR3; the missing end is completed from the germline J gene. This rearrangement joins TRBV19 to TRBJ2-3; TRBD2 matches 8 bases. Germline V gives CDR1 LNHDA, CDR2 SQIVND (reference sequence). J gave up 3 bases and V 6 bases, and 5 bases lay outside the gene matches. The CDR3 covers 14 residues. CDR3 sequence reads: CASRPGLDTDTQYF. The CDR3 bases that were read are TGTGCCAGTAGGCCGGGACTAGATACAGATACG.

Regarding this clone: With the read ending 3 residues before the CDR3 end, the germline J gene is used to fill in that end. The chain joins TRBV7-9 to TRBJ1-2; D not resolved. Trimming shortened V by 5 bases and J by 7 bases, and 11 bases separated the two germline ends. The CDR3 totals 12 residues. Germline V gene data show CDR1 as SEHNR and CDR2 as FQNEAQ (reference sequence). The CDR3 spells CASSPTIAGYTF. The CDR3 bases that were read are TGTGCCAGCAGCCCGACTATTGCTGGC.

Comments on this clone: The read ends 3 residues early relative to the CDR3; the germline J gene fills the gap. This chain uses TRBV6-2 or TRBV6-3 with TRBJ2-7, with 8 bases fitting TRBD1. The CDR3 totals 17 residues. J gave up 4 bases and V 3 bases, and 14 bases lay outside the gene matches. The V gene's germline CDR1 is MNHEY and CDR2 SVGEGT. The sequenced CDR3 bases are TGTGCCAGCAGTTATACCGGGACAGGTTCGCCTAATTACGAG. Translated, it gives CASSYTGTGSPNYE. The whole CDR3 sequence is CASSYTGTGSPNYEQYF.

This clone was recorded many times. The sequence runs out 3 residues before the end of the CDR3; the remainder is reconstructed from the germline J gene. J is TRBJ1-4 and V is TRBV5-1, with a tentative D call TRBD1 (6 bases). The CDR3 spans 15 residues. Trimming took 2 bases from V and 7 from J, leaving 15 bases between them. CDR1 SGHRS and CDR2 YFSETQ come from the germline V gene. The chain's CDR3 is CASSFDGTQGEKLFF. Incomplete CDR3 DNA: TGCGCCAGCAGCTTTGACGGGACACAGGGTGAAAAA. Complete variable domain (other parts from reference TRBV5-1 and TRBJ1-4): KAGVTQTPRYLIKTRGQQVTLSCSPISGHRSVSWYQQTPGQGLQFLFEYFSETQRNKGNFPGRFSGRQFSNSRSEMNVSTLELGDSALYLCASSFDGTQGEKLFFGSGTQLSVL.

The sample holds a few counts of this clone. Read data end 3 residues before the CDR3 end; the end is taken from the germline J gene. The J gene is TRBJ1-2, the V gene TRBV18; TRBD1 is a possible D gene (5 bases). The length of the CDR3 is 13 residues. Germline V gene sequence: CDR1 KGHSH, CDR2 LQKENI. The CDR3 spells CASSPMSREGYTF. CDR3 DNA (partial): TGTGCCAGCTCACCGATGAGCAGGGAAGGC.

This clone has just a few counts. The observed sequence ends 3 residues before the CDR3 terminus, with the missing tail filled in from the germline J gene. J is TRBJ1-2 and V is TRBV19; weak D call: TRBD1 (6 bases). CDR3 length equals 16 residues. The V gene's germline CDR1 is LNHDA and CDR2 SQIVND (reference sequence). Trimming took 1 base from V and 5 from J, leaving 17 bases between them. CDR3 sequence: CASSIVRTDTNYGYTF. CDR3 DNA, as far as it was read: TGTGCCAGTAGTATAGTTCGGACAGATACCAATTATGGC.

Regarding this clone: From the germline J gene comes the end of the CDR3, since the read stops 3 residues before it. The J gene is TRBJ2-3, the V gene TRBV5-1; 7 bases line up with TRBD2. Trimming at V came to 4 bases and at J to 0 bases, leaving 8 bases not matched to a gene. Germline CDR1 and CDR2: SGHRS and YFSETQ. The CDR3 runs to 16 residues. Here the CDR3 reads CASSGGTISSTDTQYF. The covered CDR3 bases are TGCGCCAGCAGCGGTGGGACTATCTCTAGCACAGATACG. The full variable domain, rest sourced from reference TRBV5-1 and TRBJ2-3, is KAGVTQTPRYLIKTRGQQVTLSCSPISGHRSVSWYQQTPGQGLQFLFEYFSETQRNKGNFPGRFSGRQFSNSRSEMNVSTLELGDSALYLCASSGGTISSTDTQYFGPGTRLTVL.

As regards this clone: The read ends 3 residues shy of where the CDR3 ends; the end is completed using the germline J gene. The chain couples TRBV7-9 to TRBJ1-2, with D unclear. This CDR3 contains 12 residues. Germline CDR1 and CDR2: SEHNR and FQNEAQ (reference sequence). Here the CDR3 reads CASSFDGWSYTF. Incomplete CDR3 DNA: TGTGCCAGCAGCTTTGACGGGTGGAGC.

This clone was counted ten times or more. The read stops 3 residues short of the end of the CDR3; the missing end is completed from the germline J gene. V and J are TRBV7-8 and TRBJ1-1; tentative D call: TRBD1 (6 bases). This CDR3 comprises 13 residues. V gave up 2 bases and J gave up 3 bases, with 7 bases separating them. CDR1 is SGHVS and CDR2 is FQNEAQ in the germline V gene. CDR3 bases read: TGTGCCAGCAGCTTAACAGGGTACACTGAA. It encodes CASSLTGYTE. The CDR3 in full is CASSLTGYTEAFF.

This clone was detected many times. The read ends 3 residues shy of where the CDR3 ends; the end is completed using the germline J gene. The rearrangement uses TRBV29-1 and TRBJ1-1; D is uncertain. CDR1 is SQVTM, CDR2 ANQGSEA, per germline. V was pared by 3 bases and J by 3 bases, with 8 bases between. The CDR3 spans 12 residues. The CDR3 sequence: CSVDPRDTEAFF. The DNA read from the CDR3 is TGCAGCGTTGACCCGCGGGACACTGAA.

This clone was seen at least ten times. The read stops 3 residues short of the end of the CDR3; the missing end is completed from the germline J gene. The chain employs TRBV5-6 and TRBJ1-2, with TRBD1 identical over 9 bases. The CDR3 loop spans 14 amino acids. Losses at the gene ends were 4 bases for V and 3 bases for J; bases not matched to a gene: 4. Germline CDR1 is SGHDT and CDR2 is YYEEEE. The DNA read from the CDR3 is TGTGCCAGCAGCAATACAGGGGGCGACTATGGC. Its protein product is CASSNTGGDYG. The full-length CDR3 reads as CASSNTGGDYGYTF.

This clone was seen repeatedly, ten times or more. The sequenced fragment ends 3 residues before the CDR3 boundary, so the rest is inferred from the germline J gene. This chain links TRBV30 with TRBJ1-6, with D unresolved. Trimming took off 0 bases at V and 8 bases at J, with 17 bases between the two ends. Germline CDR1 and CDR2: GTSNPN and SVGIG (reference sequence). This CDR3 is built from 16 residues. The CDR3 is CAWSVPGREGHSPLHF. The CDR3 bases that were read are TGTGCCTGGAGTGTACCCGGAAGAGAAGGGCATTCACCC.

In regard to this clone: The CDR3 goes on 3 residues after the read ends, and that part is filled in from the germline J gene. The chain joins TRBV7-2 to TRBJ2-7; D ambiguous. The CDR3 has 12 residues. Trimming cost V 5 bases and J 4 bases, with 9 bases left between them. Germline V gene data show CDR1 as SGHTA and CDR2 as FQGNSA. Incomplete CDR3 DNA: TGTGCCAGCAGCCGCTCCGCGTACGAG. Its protein product is CASSRSAYE. The full CDR3 is CASSRSAYEQYF.

This clone was seen many times. The read ends 3 residues shy of where the CDR3 ends; the end is completed using the germline J gene. V and J are TRBV19 and TRBJ2-5; D might be TRBD1 or TRBD2, each matching 6 bases. The CDR3 spans 16 residues. The V end was cut by 5 bases, the J end by 2 bases, with 18 bases between. Germline assignment: CDR1 LNHDA and CDR2 SQIVND (reference sequence). Partial CDR3 DNA: TGTGCCAGTAGTCCTCAGGGGAGGACGGGTCAAGAGACC. It codes for CASSPQGRTGQET. The whole CDR3 protein is CASSPQGRTGQETQYF.

Remarks on this clone: The read gets to within 3 residues of the CDR3 end, and the germline J gene fills in the rest. The J gene is TRBJ1-5, the V gene TRBV18; no clear D. Germline V gene lookup returns CDR1 KGHSH and CDR2 LQKENI. V lost 3 bases, J lost 0 bases, and 12 bases lay in between. This CDR3 is built from 16 residues. The CDR3 protein is CASSPSYTDSNQPQHF. Incomplete CDR3 DNA: TGTGCCAGCTCACCCTCTTACACAGATAGCAATCAGCCC.

As for this clone: The read terminates 3 residues before the CDR3 end, so the remaining end is supplied by the germline J gene. This sequence joins TRBV7-2 and TRBJ2-7, with 8 bases that match TRBD2. Per germline, CDR1 SGHTA and CDR2 FQGNSA. The CDR3 consists of 15 residues. V shed 6 bases and J 2 bases; nucleotides not matched to a gene: 9. The CDR3 DNA, read in part, is TGTGCCAGCAGTATCACCGGGACTAGGGCCTACGAG. Its protein is CASSITGTRAYE. The whole CDR3 sequence reads CASSITGTRAYEQYF.

In regard to this clone: The read ends 3 residues shy of where the CDR3 ends; the end is completed using the germline J gene. The chain links TRBV19 to TRBJ2-1; no clear D gene. The CDR3 spans 14 residues. Germline-derived CDR1 and CDR2 are LNHDA and SQIVND (reference sequence). The V end lost 6 bases, the J end lost 0 bases, and 9 bases lay between the germline ends. Partial CDR3 DNA: TGTGCCAGTAGATCCCCTACCTCCTACAATGAG. It codes for CASRSPTSYNE. The CDR3 reads in full as CASRSPTSYNEQFF.

The sample holds many counts of this clone. The CDR3 end lies 3 residues beyond the end of the read and is filled in from the germline J gene. This rearrangement joins TRBV5-1 to TRBJ2-1; 8 bases map to TRBD1. CDR3 length equals 13 residues. V was pared by 4 bases and J by 9 bases, with 6 bases of the junction left unmatched. Per the germline V gene, CDR1 is SGHRS and CDR2 is YFSETQ. The CDR3 spells CASSSSGGLEQFF. The CDR3 DNA, read in part, is TGCGCCAGCAGCAGCTCAGGGGGCCTTGAG.

Notes on this clone: The read gets to within 3 residues of the CDR3 end, and the germline J gene fills in the rest. Additional DNA sequences in this sample encode the identical CDR3. This chain uses TRBV18 with TRBJ1-5; 11 nucleotides agree with TRBD1. The V gene end was trimmed by 4 bases and the J gene end by 2 bases; junction bases not matched to a gene: 1. The CDR3 consists of 15 residues. From germline, CDR1 is KGHSH and CDR2 LQKENI. CDR3 DNA (partial): TGTGCCAGCTCACTGGGACAGGGGGGCAATCAGCCC. As protein: CASSLGQGGNQP. The CDR3 in full is CASSLGQGGNQPQHF.

Regarding this clone: The read comes to an end 3 residues before the CDR3 does, leaving the germline J gene to fill in the end. The chain uses TRBV7-2 and TRBJ2-5, with 9 nucleotides matching TRBD1. V shed 7 bases, J shed 5 bases, and the junction held 8 bases outside the gene matches. Germline CDR1 reads SGHTA; CDR2 reads FQGNSA. The CDR3 has 14 amino acids. The chain's CDR3 is CASTQDRGRETQYF. The covered CDR3 bases are TGTGCCAGCACACAAGACAGGGGGAGGGAGACC.